Shown below are 21 T cell receptor beta chains from a single sample sequenced in a study of beta chain features in type 1 diabetes. Overall study results and limits: All four CD4+ subsets from Type 1 diabetes patients carried moderately but significantly shorter TCRB CDR3s.

No cognate antigen is known for these TCRs. All of the isolated RNA was reverse transcribed, so expressed TCRB transcripts were sequenced. Assay used: immunoSEQ multiplex PCR; TCRdb lists only in-frame clones, some missing. The table records over 200,000 clones, roughly 11% of them present only once. The sequencing input was naive CD4+ T cells from blood. The receptors were gathered from a man aged 25-40 years with type 1 diabetes.

The chain couples TRBV19 to TRBJ1-2, with D perhaps matching TRBD1 (6 bases). Looked up from germline, CDR1 is LNHDA and CDR2 is SQIVND (reference sequence). The length of the CDR3 is 13 residues. Deletions cut 3 bases from V and 4 bases from J, with 9 bases between. CDR3 protein: CASSIVDSYGYTF. CDR3 in DNA: TGTGCCAGTAGTATCGTGGACAGCTATGGCTACACCTTC.

There are a few counts of this clone. This sequence joins TRBV4-2 and TRBJ2-5, with 8 nucleotides matching TRBD2. Germline V gene data show CDR1 as LGHNA and CDR2 as YNFKEQ. The CDR3 loop spans 17 amino acids. Germline trimming cut 1 base from V and 0 bases from J; bases unmatched to any gene: 7. CDR3 loop: CASSQGGGREYQETQYF. The DNA of the CDR3 is TGTGCCAGCAGCCAAGGCGGGGGGCGGGAGTACCAAGAGACCCAGTACTTC.

The gene calls are TRBV11-2 and TRBJ1-6; possible D gene TRBD1, 6 bases. Germline CDR1 and CDR2: SGHAT and FQNNGV. V was trimmed by 1 base and J by 9 bases, leaving 16 bases between them. The CDR3 length is 16 residues. CDR3 region: CASSLAGTLRSSPLHF. CDR3 coding DNA: TGTGCCAGCAGCTTAGCCGGGACACTTCGCAGTTCACCCCTCCACTTT.

The rearrangement uses TRBV2 and TRBJ2-7; tentative D call: TRBD2 (5 bases). Germline CDR1 reads SNHLY; CDR2 reads FYNNEI. The CDR3 is 11 amino acids. V lost 6 bases and J 7 bases, leaving 10 bases between the germline ends. CDR3: CASRASWEQYF. In DNA form, the CDR3 reads TGTGCCAGCAGGGCTAGCTGGGAGCAGTACTTC.

This clone came up a few times. The chain is built from TRBV6-5 and TRBJ1-5; TRBD1 might be the D (6 bases). Germline V lookup: CDR1 MNHEY, CDR2 SVGAGI. The CDR3 length is 13 residues. Trimming left V 8 bases short and J 7 bases short, with 15 bases between. The CDR3, as DNA: TGTGCCAGCCACCAGGGGATTGGGCAGCCCCAGCATTTT. This codes for CASHQGIGQPQHF.

There are a few counts of this clone. This CDR3 is CASSSAGQRGSPLHF. CDR3 nucleotide sequence: TGTGCCAGCAGCTCCGCAGGACAGAGGGGTTCACCCCTCCACTTT. The V call is TRBV7-3, the J call TRBJ1-6; D is possibly TRBD1 (6 bases). Germline CDR1 reads SGHTA; CDR2 reads FQGTGA. This CDR3 spans 15 amino acids. V lost 4 bases and J lost 9, with 16 bases in between.

This clone was detected only a few times. The chain uses TRBV9 and TRBJ1-6; D perhaps matches TRBD1 (5 bases). This CDR3 has 15 residues. Trimming left V 0 bases short and J 6 bases short, with 10 bases between. Germline V gene data show CDR1 as SGDLS and CDR2 as YYNGEE. The CDR3 DNA sequence: TGTGCCAGCAGCGTAGGGCAGGGTACTAATTCACCCCTCCACTTT. It encodes CASSVGQGTNSPLHF. Variable domain in full (rest from reference TRBV9 and TRBJ1-6): DSGVTQTPKHLITATGQRVTLRCSPRSGDLSVYWYQQSLDQGLQFLIQYYNGEERAKGNILERFSAQQFPDLHSELNLSSLELGDSALYFCASSVGQGTNSPLHFGNGTRLTVT.

The sample holds a few counts of this clone. V and J are TRBV27 and TRBJ2-1; 9 bases are shared with TRBD1. V shed 7 bases, J shed 3 bases, and the junction held 7 bases outside the gene matches. Per germline, CDR1 MNHEY and CDR2 SMNVEV (reference sequence). The CDR3 spans 15 residues. Written as DNA, the CDR3 is TGTGCCAGCACCCCCATGGGACAGGGCTACAATGAGCAGTTCTTC. Its protein is CASTPMGQGYNEQFF.

V is TRBV19 and J is TRBJ1-1; no clear D gene. In germline, CDR1 is LNHDA, CDR2 SQIVND (reference sequence). Trimming took 7 bases from V and 6 from J, leaving 9 bases between them. The CDR3 contains 11 residues. CDR3 region: CASIRSAEAFF. CDR3 DNA sequence: TGTGCCAGTATACGTAGCGCTGAAGCTTTCTTT.

This clone was counted a few times. This sequence joins TRBV4-3 and TRBJ2-3; possible D gene TRBD2, 6 bases. Germline CDR1 is LGHNA and CDR2 is YSLEER. Deletions cut 1 base from V and 3 bases from J, with 14 bases between. The CDR3 loop spans 16 amino acids. As DNA, the CDR3 is TGCGCCAGCAGCCAAGTCTATGGGAGGAGGACAGATACGCAGTATTTT. This sequence encodes CASSQVYGRRTDTQYF.

This clone was found a few times. The gene calls are TRBV6-5 and TRBJ1-2; D possibly corresponds to TRBD1 (6 bases). The ends were cut back, 5 bases at V and 4 bases at J, with 11 bases in the middle. The CDR3 spans 13 residues. CDR1 and CDR2 (germline): MNHEY, SVGAGI. The chain's CDR3 is CASSRQGSYGYTF. The CDR3 region has the DNA TGTGCCAGCAGTCGTCAGGGGAGCTATGGCTACACCTTC.

This clone was seen more than once but under ten times. This sequence joins TRBV5-4 and TRBJ2-7, with 9 positions matching TRBD1. Germline V gene data show CDR1 as SGHNT and CDR2 as YYREEE (reference sequence). The length of the CDR3 is 15 residues. With V trimmed by 4 bases and J by 4 bases, 9 bases remained unmatched. DNA of the CDR3: TGTGCCAGCAGCGTCGAAAACAGGGGGCAGTACGAGCAGTACTTC. Protein sequence: CASSVENRGQYEQYF.

The rearrangement uses TRBV4-3 and TRBJ1-1, with a weak D call TRBD1 (6 bases). This CDR3 has 13 amino acids. With 6 bases removed from V and 7 bases from J, the gap between germline ends came to 15 bases. Per germline, CDR1 LGHNA and CDR2 YSLEER. CDR3 sequence: CASSSTGRGEAFF. The CDR3 DNA reads TGCGCCAGCAGTTCTACAGGGAGGGGTGAAGCTTTCTTT.

This clone was seen a handful of times. CDR3 amino acids: CASSPSGETGELFF. The CDR3 DNA sequence: TGTGCCAGCTCACCTTCAGGGGAAACCGGGGAGCTGTTTTTT. The chain links TRBV18 to TRBJ2-2, with D maybe TRBD1 (6 bases). Trimming pared 3 bases from V and 5 bases from J, leaving 10 bases between. Germline CDR1 reads KGHSH; CDR2 reads LQKENI. The CDR3 spans 14 residues.

This clone was observed a few times. The chain joins TRBV28 to TRBJ2-5; D perhaps matches TRBD2 (5 bases). CDR1 is MDHEN, CDR2 SYDVKM, per germline. The CDR3 is made up of 13 amino acids. Trimming took off 6 bases at V and 1 base at J, with 9 bases between the two ends. The CDR3 spells CASSPGLQETQYF. In DNA form, the CDR3 reads TGTGCCAGCAGCCCTGGACTCCAAGAGACCCAGTACTTC.

The table lists this clone with a few counts. This rearrangement joins TRBV6-5 to TRBJ2-7, with TRBD1 matching over 8 bases. Germline V CDR1 and CDR2: MNHEY, SVGAGI. Trimming cost V 6 bases and J 4 bases; bases outside gene matches: 8. This CDR3 region has 14 residues. The CDR3 loop is CASRRGGQGYEQYF. The CDR3 nucleotides are TGTGCCAGCAGGAGGGGCGGACAGGGATACGAGCAGTACTTC.

This clone appeared a few times. The V and J genes are TRBV7-9 and TRBJ1-2, with D uncertain. Per germline, CDR1 SEHNR and CDR2 FQNEAQ (reference sequence). The length of the CDR3 is 11 residues. Trimming took 0 bases from V and 8 from J, leaving 4 bases between them. The CDR3 DNA sequence: TGTGCCAGCAGCTTAGCGCAGGGCTACACCTTC. Amino acids: CASSLAQGYTF.

This clone was seen only a few times. The V call is TRBV28, the J call TRBJ2-1, with TRBD2 matching over 8 bases. CDR3 size: 13 residues. CDR1 MDHEN and CDR2 SYDVKM come from the germline V gene. J was trimmed by 6 bases and V by 6 bases; bases with no gene match: 4. CDR3: CASSPGTSNEQFF. The CDR3 nucleotides are TGTGCCAGCAGCCCCGGGACTAGCAATGAGCAGTTCTTC. Together with reference TRBV28 and TRBJ2-1, the CDR3 gives the full variable domain: DVKVTQSSRYLVKRTGEKVFLECVQDMDHENMFWYRQDPGLGLRLIYFSYDVKMKEKGDIPEGYSVSREKKERFSLILESASTNQTSMYLCASSPGTSNEQFFGPGTRLTVL.

This clone has more than one count but fewer than ten. The rearrangement links TRBV7-8 to TRBJ2-1, with D possibly matching TRBD2 (5 bases). V lost 0 bases and J lost 4, with 13 bases in between. The length of the CDR3 is 16 residues. CDR1 SGHVS and CDR2 FQNEAQ come from the germline V gene. For the CDR3, the DNA is TGTGCCAGCAGCTTAGCGGGTCTAGCTTATTACAATGAGCAGTTCTTC. This encodes CASSLAGLAYYNEQFF.

The chain links TRBV4-3 to TRBJ1-5; D is possibly TRBD1 (5 bases). This CDR3 has 15 amino acids. Trimming pared 1 base from V and 2 bases from J, leaving 9 bases between. From germline, CDR1 is LGHNA and CDR2 YSLEER. In DNA form, the CDR3 reads TGCGCCAGCAGCCAAGGGGGGGAGGGCAATCAGCCCCAGCATTTT. This translates into CASSQGGEGNQPQHF.

In its sample, this clone was seen a few times. The rearrangement uses TRBV6-1 and TRBJ2-1; D may be TRBD2 (6 bases). Germline V lookup: CDR1 MNHNS, CDR2 SASEGT. Trimming stripped 10 bases from V and 4 bases from J, with 17 bases between. The CDR3 totals 14 residues. The CDR3 nucleotides read TGTGCCACCATGGCCCCGGGGGTTTACAATGAGCAGTTCTTC. Its translation: CATMAPGVYNEQFF.